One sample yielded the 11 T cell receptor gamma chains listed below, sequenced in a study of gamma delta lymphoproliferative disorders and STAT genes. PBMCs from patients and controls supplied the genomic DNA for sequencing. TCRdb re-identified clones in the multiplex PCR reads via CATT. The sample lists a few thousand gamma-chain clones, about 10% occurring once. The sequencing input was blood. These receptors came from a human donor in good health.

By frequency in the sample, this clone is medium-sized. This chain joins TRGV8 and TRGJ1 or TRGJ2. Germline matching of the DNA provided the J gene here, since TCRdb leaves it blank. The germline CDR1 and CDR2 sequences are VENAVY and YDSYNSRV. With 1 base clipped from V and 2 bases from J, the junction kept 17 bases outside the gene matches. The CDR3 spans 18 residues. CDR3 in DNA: TGTGCCACCTGGGATAGCCGGTGGGGCTCTCGGGATTATTATAAGAAACTCTTT. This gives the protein CATWDSRWGSRDYYKKLF.

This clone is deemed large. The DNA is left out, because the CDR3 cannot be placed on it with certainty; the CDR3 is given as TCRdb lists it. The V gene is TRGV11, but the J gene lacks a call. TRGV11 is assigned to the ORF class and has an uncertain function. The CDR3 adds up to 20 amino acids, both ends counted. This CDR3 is CTTVPAGLGPARGGDWIKTF.

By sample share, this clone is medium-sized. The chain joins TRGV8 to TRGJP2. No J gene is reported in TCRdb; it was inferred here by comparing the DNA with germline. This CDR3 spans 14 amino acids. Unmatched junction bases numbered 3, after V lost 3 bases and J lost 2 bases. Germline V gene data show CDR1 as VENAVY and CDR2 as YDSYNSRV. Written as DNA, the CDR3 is TGTGCCACCTGGGATCGGAGTAGTGATTGGATCAAGACGTTT. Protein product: CATWDRSSDWIKTF.

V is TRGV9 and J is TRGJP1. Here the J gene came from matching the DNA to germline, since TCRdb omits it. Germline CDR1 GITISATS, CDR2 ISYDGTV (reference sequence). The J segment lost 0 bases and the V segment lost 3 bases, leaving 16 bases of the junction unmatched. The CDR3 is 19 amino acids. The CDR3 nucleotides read TGTGCCTTGTGGGAGCCGGGGGTCGACCGATATACCACTGGTTGGTTCAAGATATTT. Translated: CALWEPGVDRYTTGWFKIF.

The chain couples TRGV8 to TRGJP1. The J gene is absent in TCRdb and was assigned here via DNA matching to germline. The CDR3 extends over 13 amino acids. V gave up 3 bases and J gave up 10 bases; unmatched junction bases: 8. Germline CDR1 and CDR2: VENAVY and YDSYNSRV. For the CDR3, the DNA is TGTGCCACCTGGGATTCCCCCCTTTGGTTCAAGATATTT. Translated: CATWDSPLWFKIF.

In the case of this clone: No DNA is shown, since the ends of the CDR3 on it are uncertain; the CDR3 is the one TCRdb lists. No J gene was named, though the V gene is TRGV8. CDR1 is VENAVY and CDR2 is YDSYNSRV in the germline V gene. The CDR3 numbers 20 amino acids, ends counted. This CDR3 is CATWDQGIIIRNSLAVEQHF.

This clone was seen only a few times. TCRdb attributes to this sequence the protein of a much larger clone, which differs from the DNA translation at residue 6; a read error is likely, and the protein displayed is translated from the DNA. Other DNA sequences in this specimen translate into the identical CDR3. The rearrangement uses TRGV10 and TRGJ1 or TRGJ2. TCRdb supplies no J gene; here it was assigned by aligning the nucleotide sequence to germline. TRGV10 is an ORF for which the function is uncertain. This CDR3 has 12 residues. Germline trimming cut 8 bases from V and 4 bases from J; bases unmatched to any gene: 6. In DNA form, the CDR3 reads TGTGCTGCGTGGGATTTGTATTATAAGAAACTCTTT. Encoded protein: CAAWDLYYKKLF.

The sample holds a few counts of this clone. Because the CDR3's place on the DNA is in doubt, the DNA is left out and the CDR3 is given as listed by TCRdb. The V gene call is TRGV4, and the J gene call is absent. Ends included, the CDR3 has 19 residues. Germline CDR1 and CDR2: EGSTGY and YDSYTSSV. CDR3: CATWDRTSIRNSLAVEQHF.

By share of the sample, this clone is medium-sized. CDR3 loop: CATWDGRLNYYKKLF. The CDR3 DNA is TGTGCCACCTGGGATGGGCGATTAAATTATTATAAGAAACTCTTT. The V call is TRGV4, the J call TRGJ1 or TRGJ2. No J segment appears in TCRdb, so it was assigned here by matching the sequence to germline. V lost 0 bases to trimming and J lost 1 base; unmatched junction nucleotides: 6. Per the germline V gene, CDR1 is EGSTGY and CDR2 is YDSYTSSV. The CDR3 runs 15 residues.

CDR3 sequence reads: CATWDGPDCRIKTF. DNA for the CDR3: TGTGCCACCTGGGACGGCCCAGATTGTAGGATCAAGACGTTT. The V call is TRGV3, the J call TRGJP2. TCRdb offers no J gene call, so here the DNA was matched to germline to obtain one. This CDR3 spans 14 amino acids. V shed 3 bases and J 12 bases; nucleotides not matched to a gene: 13. Germline V gives CDR1 VTNTFY, CDR2 YDVSTARD (reference sequence).

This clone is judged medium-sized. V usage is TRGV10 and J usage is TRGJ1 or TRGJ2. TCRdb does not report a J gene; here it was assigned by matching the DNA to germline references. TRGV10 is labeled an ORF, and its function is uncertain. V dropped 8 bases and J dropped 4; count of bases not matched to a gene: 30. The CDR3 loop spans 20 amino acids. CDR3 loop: CAAWDFLPTSSPLEYYKKLF. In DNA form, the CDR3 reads TGTGCTGCGTGGGATTTCCTCCCTACCTCCTCTCCCCTGGAATATTATAAGAAACTCTTT.